These 24 T cell receptor beta chains were all obtained from the same sample, sequenced in a study of blood T cell repertoires in COVID-19. Method: immunoSEQ multiplex PCR; TCRdb's copy keeps in-frame clones and lacks some. The sample includes more than 250,000 clones, about 84% of them seen just once. The sequenced material came from peripheral blood. The receptors derive from a woman aged 45-65 years with acute or convalescent COVID-19.

The chain employs TRBV28 and TRBJ2-3, with unresolved D. This CDR3 is built from 14 residues. From germline, CDR1 is MDHEN and CDR2 SYDVKM. V gave up 2 bases and J gave up 1 base, with 7 bases separating them. In DNA form, the CDR3 reads TGTGCCAGCAGTTTACTTAGTGGCACAGATACGCAGTATTTT. This sequence encodes CASSLLSGTDTQYF. Together with reference TRBV28 and TRBJ2-3, the CDR3 gives the full variable domain: DVKVTQSSRYLVKRTGEKVFLECVQDMDHENMFWYRQDPGLGLRLIYFSYDVKMKEKGDIPEGYSVSREKKERFSLILESASTNQTSMYLCASSLLSGTDTQYFGPGTRLTVL.

In this sample, this clone turned up a few times. V gene TRBV29-1 combines with J gene TRBJ2-7; D is possibly TRBD2 (5 bases). Trimming pared 3 bases from V and 6 bases from J, leaving 9 bases between. There are 11 residues in the CDR3. The germline gives CDR1 SQVTM, CDR2 ANQGSEA. The CDR3 DNA reads TGCAGCGTTGATAAGGGAGCCGAGCAGTACTTC. Amino acids: CSVDKGAEQYF.

The rearrangement links TRBV5-1 to TRBJ2-7; no firm D call. Trimming stripped 1 base from V and 2 bases from J, with 10 bases between. CDR1 and CDR2 from the germline V gene are SGHRS and YFSETQ. The CDR3 sequence is 14 residues long. The DNA of the CDR3 is TGCGCCAGCAGCTTGTTGGGTGACACCTACGAGCAGTACTTC. Amino acids: CASSLLGDTYEQYF.

The rearrangement links TRBV24-1 to TRBJ2-1; 10 nucleotides match TRBD2. This CDR3 spans 16 amino acids. V shed 2 bases and J 7 bases; nucleotides not matched to a gene: 7. CDR1 KGHDR and CDR2 SFDVKD come from the germline V gene. The CDR3 DNA is TGTGCCACCAGTGATTCCCCGGGACTAGCGAAAAATGAGCAGTTCTTC. Its translation is CATSDSPGLAKNEQFF.

This chain joins TRBV4-1 and TRBJ2-1; 9 bases fit TRBD2. The CDR3 spans 12 residues. Trimming cost V 2 bases and J 13 bases; bases outside gene matches: 3. Per the germline V gene, CDR1 is MGHRA and CDR2 is YSYEKL. CDR3 loop: CASSQPGLAQFF. The CDR3 coding sequence is TGCGCCAGCAGCCAACCGGGACTAGCACAGTTCTTC.

This chain connects TRBV27 to TRBJ2-7, with D perhaps matching TRBD1 (6 bases). The CDR3 length is 16 residues. V shed 2 bases and J shed 6 bases, with 20 bases lying between them. The germline V gene encodes CDR1 MNHEY and CDR2 SMNVEV (reference sequence). The chain's CDR3 is CASSLEFGTWAGEQYF. CDR3 coding DNA: TGTGCCAGCAGTTTAGAGTTTGGGACATGGGCGGGCGAGCAGTACTTC.

The chain employs TRBV9 and TRBJ2-2; 11 bases agree with TRBD1. The V and J ends lost 1 base and 5 bases, in that order; junction bases with no gene match: 10. The CDR3 length is 18 residues. Per the germline V gene, CDR1 is SGDLS and CDR2 is YYNGEE. The CDR3 coding sequence is TGTGCCAGCAGCGTAAATTCAATTGGGACAGGGGGTACCGGGGAGCTGTTTTTT. Translating it yields CASSVNSIGTGGTGELFF.

This clone showed up just once. The rearrangement joins TRBV28 to TRBJ2-1; 8 nucleotides align to TRBD2. CDR3 size: 14 residues. CDR1 is MDHEN, CDR2 SYDVKM, per germline. Germline trimming cut 7 bases from V and 9 bases from J; bases unmatched to any gene: 11. CDR3 sequence: CASTSGTSNVEQFF. The CDR3 DNA sequence: TGTGCCAGCACCTCCGGGACTAGTAATGTTGAGCAGTTCTTC.

As concerns this clone: At one end, the junction sequence differs from germline, possibly due to a read error. V gene TRBV4-1 combines with J gene TRBJ2-7; perhaps TRBD2 as D (6 bases). The CDR3 has 12 amino acids. Germline loops: CDR1 MGHRA, CDR2 YSYEKL. As DNA, the CDR3 is TGCGCCAGCAGCCAAGACGGCGGGGCCCCGCACTTC. It translates to CASSQDGGAPHF.

The CDR3, as DNA: TGCGCCAGCAGCAGGCCCCTCCTAAAGACTAGCGGGAGCCAAAGCTCCTACAATGAGCAGTTCTTC. This encodes CASSRPLLKTSGSQSSYNEQFF. The chain has TRBV5-1 and TRBJ2-1; 12 positions match TRBD2. CDR1 and CDR2 (germline): SGHRS, YFSETQ. After removal of 4 bases from V and 0 bases from J, the junction contained 20 bases not matched to a gene. The CDR3 runs to 22 residues. Combining the CDR3 with reference TRBV5-1 and TRBJ2-1 gives the whole variable domain KAGVTQTPRYLIKTRGQQVTLSCSPISGHRSVSWYQQTPGQGLQFLFEYFSETQRNKGNFPGRFSGRQFSNSRSEMNVSTLELGDSALYLCASSRPLLKTSGSQSSYNEQFFGPGTRLTVL.

The chain carries TRBV28 and TRBJ1-5, with TRBD1 matching over 7 bases. CDR1 is MDHEN and CDR2 is SYDVKM in the germline V gene. The CDR3 length is 16 residues. With V trimmed by 3 bases and J by 5 bases, 10 bases remained unmatched. The CDR3 is CASSFATGAGHQPQHF. DNA for the CDR3: TGTGCCAGCAGTTTTGCAACAGGGGCGGGTCATCAGCCCCAGCATTTT.

V is TRBV5-4 and J is TRBJ2-3; TRBD2 agrees at 7 bases. CDR1 SGHNT and CDR2 YYREEE come from the germline V gene (reference sequence). The CDR3 spans 15 residues. J lost 2 bases, V lost 4 bases, and 7 bases had no gene match. The CDR3 loop reads CASSPKRGPTDTQYF. CDR3 nucleotides: TGTGCCAGCAGCCCCAAGCGGGGTCCCACAGATACGCAGTATTTT.

Worth noting for this clone: Other DNA sequences of this sample code for an identical CDR3. V is TRBV24-1 and J is TRBJ2-2; D ambiguous. Germline values: CDR1 KGHDR, CDR2 SFDVKD. There are 12 residues in the CDR3. V shed 6 bases and J shed 1 base, with 2 bases lying between them. Here the CDR3 reads CATSLNTGELFF. The CDR3 DNA is TGTGCCACCAGTCTGAACACCGGGGAGCTGTTTTTT.

The chain has TRBV9 and TRBJ2-7, with D hard to call. CDR1 SGDLS and CDR2 YYNGEE come from the germline V gene. Trimming cost V 7 bases and J 0 bases, with 11 bases left between them. This CDR3 is 13 amino acids long. The chain's CDR3 is CASAAGSSYEQYF. For the CDR3, the DNA is TGTGCCAGCGCAGCAGGCAGCTCCTACGAGCAGTACTTC.

The chain recombines TRBV10-3 with TRBJ2-5, with TRBD2 identical over 9 bases. CDR3 length: 15 residues. J gave up 4 bases and V 6 bases, and 9 bases lay outside the gene matches. CDR1 and CDR2 from the germline V gene are ENHRY and SYGVKD. The CDR3 sequence: CAISLAGDTAETQYF. CDR3 DNA sequence: TGTGCCATCAGCTTAGCGGGAGACACGGCAGAGACCCAGTACTTC.

V and J are TRBV7-3 and TRBJ2-5; no definite D call. The CDR3 is made up of 13 amino acids. V dropped 3 bases and J dropped 5 bases, with 10 bases sitting between them. The V gene's germline CDR1 is SGHTA and CDR2 FQGTGA. CDR3 protein: CASSLIRRETQYF. The CDR3 DNA is TGTGCCAGCAGCTTGATCCGCAGGGAGACCCAGTACTTC.

The V and J genes are TRBV5-4 and TRBJ2-2, with 7 bases identical to TRBD1. Germline lookup yields CDR1 SGHNT and CDR2 YYREEE (reference sequence). With 2 bases clipped from V and 2 bases from J, the junction kept 3 bases outside the gene matches. The CDR3 runs to 15 residues. The CDR3: CASSFEGANTGELFF. CDR3 coding DNA: TGTGCCAGCAGCTTTGAGGGGGCAAACACCGGGGAGCTGTTTTTT.

In its sample, this clone was seen once. The rearrangement joins TRBV19 to TRBJ2-2; D might be TRBD2 (6 bases). This CDR3 is built from 15 residues. Germline-derived CDR1 and CDR2 are LNHDA and SQIVND (reference sequence). V lost 3 bases and J lost 0, with 8 bases in between. CDR3 sequence (DNA): TGTGCCAGTAGTATGGAGGGATCGAACACCGGGGAGCTGTTTTTT. Protein: CASSMEGSNTGELFF.

V usage is TRBV25-1 and J usage is TRBJ2-1; 8 bases match TRBD2. V was pared by 2 bases and J by 0 bases, with 6 bases of the junction left unmatched. This CDR3 is built from 17 residues. CDR1 and CDR2 (germline): MGHDK, SYGVNS. The CDR3, as DNA: TGTGCCAGCAGTGAAGACGGCGGGAGGTACTCCTACAATGAGCAGTTCTTC. Protein sequence: CASSEDGGRYSYNEQFF.

The chain couples TRBV4-1 to TRBJ2-3; TRBD2 aligns across 12 bases. CDR3 length: 17 amino acids. Germline V gene lookup returns CDR1 MGHRA and CDR2 YSYEKL. The junction had 1 base not matched to a gene; V was cut back by 0 bases and J by 0 bases. The CDR3 coding sequence is TGCGCCAGCAGCCAAGATGGACTAGCGGGAAGCACAGATACGCAGTATTTT. Residues: CASSQDGLAGSTDTQYF.

The V call is TRBV3-1 (or the pseudogene TRBV3-2), the J call TRBJ2-3; 7 nucleotides line up with TRBD2. J was trimmed by 2 bases and V by 4 bases; bases with no gene match: 15. Germline CDR1 and CDR2: LGHDT and YNNKEL (reference sequence). The CDR3 has 18 residues. This CDR3 reads CASSPRNPGLRTTDTQYF. CDR3 nucleotides: TGTGCCAGCAGCCCCAGAAATCCGGGACTAAGGACCACAGATACGCAGTATTTT.

The CDR3 loop reads CASSYQGRNYNEQFF. The CDR3 region has the DNA TGTGCCAGCAGCTATCAGGGAAGGAACTACAATGAGCAGTTCTTC. The gene calls are TRBV7-2 and TRBJ2-1, with D maybe TRBD1 (5 bases). Trimming took 4 bases from V and 3 from J, leaving 13 bases between them. The CDR3 has 15 amino acids. The germline V gene encodes CDR1 SGHTA and CDR2 FQGNSA.

The genes are TRBV7-8 and TRBJ1-5; D is possibly TRBD1 (5 bases). The CDR3 is made up of 15 amino acids. Germline values: CDR1 SGHVS, CDR2 FQNEAQ. V dropped 1 base and J dropped 3 bases, with 10 bases sitting between them. The CDR3 nucleotides read TGTGCCAGCAGCTTAGAGGGGCCGAACAATCAGCCCCAGCATTTT. As protein: CASSLEGPNNQPQHF.

The V call is TRBV15, the J call TRBJ2-3; D is perhaps TRBD2 (5 bases). This CDR3 has 13 residues. Per the germline V gene, CDR1 is LNHNV and CDR2 is YYDKDF (reference sequence). V was trimmed by 5 bases and J by 8 bases, leaving 14 bases between them. The CDR3 loop reads CATSGTRAGTQYF. The CDR3, as DNA: TGTGCCACCAGCGGAACAAGGGCGGGTACGCAGTATTTT.